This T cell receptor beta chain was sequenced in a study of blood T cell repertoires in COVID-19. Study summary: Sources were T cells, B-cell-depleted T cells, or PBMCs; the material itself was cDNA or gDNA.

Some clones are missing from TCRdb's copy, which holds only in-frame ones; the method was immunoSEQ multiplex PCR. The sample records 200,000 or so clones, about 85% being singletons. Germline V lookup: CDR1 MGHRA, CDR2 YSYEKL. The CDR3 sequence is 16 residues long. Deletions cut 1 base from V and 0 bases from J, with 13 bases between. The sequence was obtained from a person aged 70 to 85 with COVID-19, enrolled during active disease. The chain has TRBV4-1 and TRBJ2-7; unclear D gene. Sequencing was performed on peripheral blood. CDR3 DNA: TGCGCCAGCAGCCAAGTTTCACCTAGGAGCTCCTACGAGCAGTACTTC. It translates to CASSQVSPRSSYEQYF.